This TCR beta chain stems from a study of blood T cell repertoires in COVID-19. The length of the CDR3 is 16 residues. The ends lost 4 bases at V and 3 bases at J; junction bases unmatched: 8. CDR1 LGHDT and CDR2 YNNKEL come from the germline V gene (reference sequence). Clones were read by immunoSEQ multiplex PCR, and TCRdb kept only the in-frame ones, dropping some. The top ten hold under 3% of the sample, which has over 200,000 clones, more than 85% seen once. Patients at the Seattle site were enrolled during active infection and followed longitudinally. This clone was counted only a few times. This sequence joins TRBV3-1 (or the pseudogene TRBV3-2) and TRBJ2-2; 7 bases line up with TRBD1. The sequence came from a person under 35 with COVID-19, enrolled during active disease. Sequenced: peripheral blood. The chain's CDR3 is CASSPFQTGYTGELFF. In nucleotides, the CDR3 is TGTGCCAGCAGCCCTTTCCAGACAGGGTACACCGGGGAGCTGTTTTTT.